This T cell receptor beta chain appears in the sequencing data of a study of cytomegalovirus exposure and HLA in healthy donors. Study at large: The 120 validation repertoires matched the roughly 700 first-cohort repertoires in platform, a later analysis reported. Study-wide points: Among the CMV-associated chains, a few were confirmed in vitro as specific for CMV antigens. Overall, some 160 TCR beta chains were annotated as cytomegalovirus-associated.

A note on this clone: The target antigen is unknown.

CDR1 is SGHRS and CDR2 is YFSETQ in the germline V gene. Trimming removed 2 bases at V and 6 bases at J, with 15 bases between. This CDR3 is 14 amino acids long. Clones were sequenced by immunoSEQ multiplex PCR, and TCRdb holds only the in-frame ones, with some missing. In the table there are tens of thousands of clones, more than 95% of which are singletons. Sequencing used PBMCs. The sequence came from a man between 18 and 35 years old in good health and CMV-seronegative. The V call is TRBV5-1, the J call TRBJ2-7; perhaps TRBD2 as D (6 bases). This chain's CDR3 is CASSFGGPSIEQYF. In nucleotides, the CDR3 is TGCGCCAGCAGCTTTGGAGGGCCCTCTATCGAGCAGTACTTC.